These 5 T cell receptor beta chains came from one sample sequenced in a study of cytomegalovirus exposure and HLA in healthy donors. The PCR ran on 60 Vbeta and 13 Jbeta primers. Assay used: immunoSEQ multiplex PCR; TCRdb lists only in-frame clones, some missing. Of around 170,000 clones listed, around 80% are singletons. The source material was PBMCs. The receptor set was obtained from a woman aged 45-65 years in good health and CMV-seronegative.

The CDR3 region has the DNA TGTGCCAGCAGTACAGGGGTGACGGCCCTCCACTTT. This gives the protein CASSTGVTALHF. The V gene is TRBV2, the J gene TRBJ1-6; 7 bases are shared with TRBD1. Germline V gene data show CDR1 as SNHLY and CDR2 as FYNNEI. The CDR3 runs to 12 residues. With V trimmed by 5 bases and J by 14 bases, 6 bases remained unmatched.

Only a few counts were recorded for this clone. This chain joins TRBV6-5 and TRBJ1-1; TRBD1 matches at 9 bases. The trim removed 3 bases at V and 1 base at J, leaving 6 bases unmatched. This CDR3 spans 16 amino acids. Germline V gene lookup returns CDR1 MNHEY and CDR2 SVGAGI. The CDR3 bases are TGTGCCAGCAGTTATAATCGGGACAGGGCGAACACTGAAGCTTTCTTT. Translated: CASSYNRDRANTEAFF.

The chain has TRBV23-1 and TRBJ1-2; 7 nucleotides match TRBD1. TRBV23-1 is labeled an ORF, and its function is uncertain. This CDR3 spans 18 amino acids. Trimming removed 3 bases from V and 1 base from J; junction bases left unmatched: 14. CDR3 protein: CASSHENDRDNRNYGYTF. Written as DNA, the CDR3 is TGCGCCAGCAGTCACGAGAACGACAGGGACAATCGTAACTATGGCTACACCTTC.

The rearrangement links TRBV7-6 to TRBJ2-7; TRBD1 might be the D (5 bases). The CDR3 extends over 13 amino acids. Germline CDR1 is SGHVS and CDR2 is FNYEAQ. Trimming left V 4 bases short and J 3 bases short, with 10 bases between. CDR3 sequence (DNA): TGTGCCAGCAGCTCACAGGAATTCTACGAGCAGTACTTC. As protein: CASSSQEFYEQYF.

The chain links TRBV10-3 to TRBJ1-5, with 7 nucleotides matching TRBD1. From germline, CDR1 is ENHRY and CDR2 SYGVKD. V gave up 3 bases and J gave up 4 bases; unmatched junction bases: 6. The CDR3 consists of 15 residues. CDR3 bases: TGTGCCATCAGTGAACGGACAGGTGGAAATCAGCCCCAGCATTTT. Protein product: CAISERTGGNQPQHF.